This T cell receptor (beta chain) was recorded in a study of a mutant IDH1 vaccine in newly diagnosed glioma. Overall study: Onset of vaccination occurred 4-6 weeks following radiotherapy alone, or with temozolomide cycles. Treated patients comprised around 62% males and about 40% females, mean age approximately 37 years. Prior therapy was radiotherapy, temozolomide, or both; most received both.

Sequencing was performed with immunoSEQ multiplex PCR; in TCRdb, only in-frame clones are kept and a portion is missing. This sample has tens of thousands of clones, with roughly 84% found just once. Trimming left V 6 bases short and J 6 bases short, with 0 bases between. Germline V CDR1 and CDR2: SGHRS, YFSETQ. This CDR3 comprises 8 residues. This clone was counted only a few times. What it recognizes is unknown. Specified time point: week 11, during vaccination. Vaccinated patients received 300 ug of mutant IDH1 20-mer peptide per dose, with topical imiquimod. Study-wide points: Shifts in the top peripheral T cell clonotypes seemed unrelated to pseudoprogression.

The material was PBMCs, obtained from a glioma patient whose treatment included an IDH1 peptide vaccine. The gene calls are TRBV5-1 and TRBJ1-1; D remains ambiguous. The clonotype comes from a middle-aged man with glioma. CDR3 bases: TGCGCCAGCACTGAAGCTTTCTTT. Translation: CASTEAFF.